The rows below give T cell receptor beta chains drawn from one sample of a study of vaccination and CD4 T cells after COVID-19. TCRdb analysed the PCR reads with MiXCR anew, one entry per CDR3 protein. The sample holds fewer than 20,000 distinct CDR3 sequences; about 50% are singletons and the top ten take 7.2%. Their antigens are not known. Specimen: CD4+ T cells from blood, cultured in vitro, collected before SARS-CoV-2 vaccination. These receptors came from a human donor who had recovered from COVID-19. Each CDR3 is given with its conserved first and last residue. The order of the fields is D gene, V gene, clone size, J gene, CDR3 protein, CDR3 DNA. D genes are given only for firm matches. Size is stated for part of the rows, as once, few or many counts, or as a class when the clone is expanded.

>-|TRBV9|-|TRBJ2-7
CASSGTGGEQYF
TGTGCCAGCAGCGGAACAGGCGGCGAGCAGTACTTC
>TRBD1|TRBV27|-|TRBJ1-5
CASSTGQEIQPQHF
TGTGCCAGCAGTACAGGACAGGAGATACAGCCCCAGCATTTT
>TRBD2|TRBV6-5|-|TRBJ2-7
CASSLTSGRTYEQYF
TGTGCCAGCAGTTTGACTAGCGGGAGGACCTACGAGCAGTACTTC
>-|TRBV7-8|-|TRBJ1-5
CASSLAGQVSQPQHF
TGTGCCAGCAGCTTAGCGGGGCAGGTGAGTCAGCCCCAGCATTTT
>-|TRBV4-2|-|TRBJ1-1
CASSQVGLQGYTEAFF
TGTGCCAGCAGCCAAGTGGGGCTGCAGGGATACACTGAAGCTTTCTTT
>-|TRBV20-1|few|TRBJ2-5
CSVAGETQYF
TGCAGTGTGGCGGGGGAGACCCAGTACTTC
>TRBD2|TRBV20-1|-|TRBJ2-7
CSARAGGPYEQYF
TGCAGTGCTAGGGCGGGAGGGCCCTACGAGCAGTACTTC
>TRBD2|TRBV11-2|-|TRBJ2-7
CASSSTSGRGHEQYF
TGTGCCAGCAGCTCGACTAGCGGGAGGGGTCACGAGCAGTACTTC
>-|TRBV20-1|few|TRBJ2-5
CSARPQNRGGETQYF
TGCAGTGCTAGACCTCAAAACAGGGGAGGAGAGACCCAGTACTTC
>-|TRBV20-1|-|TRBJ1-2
CSARSQGHYGYTF
TGCAGTGCTAGAAGTCAGGGGCACTATGGCTACACCTTC
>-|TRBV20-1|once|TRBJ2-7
CSANRDFHSYEQYF
TGCAGTGCGAACCGGGACTTTCACTCCTACGAGCAGTACTTC
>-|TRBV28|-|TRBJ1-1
CASSQRPGLHFNTEAFF
TGTGCCAGCAGTCAACGACCCGGGCTGCACTTTAACACTGAAGCTTTCTTT
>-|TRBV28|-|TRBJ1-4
CASSLSRGREKLFF
TGTGCCAGCAGTTTATCCAGGGGTAGGGAAAAACTGTTTTTT
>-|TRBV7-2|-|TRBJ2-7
CASSLGRDMGGQYF
TGTGCCAGCAGCTTAGGGCGGGATATGGGGGGGCAGTACTTC
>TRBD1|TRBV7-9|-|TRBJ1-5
CASSITGTGNQPQHF
TGTGCCAGCAGCATCACCGGGACAGGCAATCAGCCCCAGCATTTT
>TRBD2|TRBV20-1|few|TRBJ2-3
CSARKAGTSTDTQYF
TGCAGTGCTAGAAAAGCGGGAACTAGCACAGATACGCAGTATTTT
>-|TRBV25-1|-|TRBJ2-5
CASSDPYGLRGQETQYF
TGTGCCAGCAGTGACCCCTACGGGTTGCGGGGACAAGAGACCCAGTACTTC
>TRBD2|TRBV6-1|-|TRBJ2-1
CASRPLAGGPNEQFF
TGTGCCAGCCGACCCTTAGCGGGAGGGCCGAATGAGCAGTTCTTC
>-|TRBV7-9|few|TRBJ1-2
CASSLERNYGYTF
TGTGCCAGCAGCTTAGAACGGAACTATGGCTACACCTTC
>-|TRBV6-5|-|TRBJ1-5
CASSSGAFNQPQHF
TGTGCCAGCAGTTCGGGAGCCTTCAATCAGCCCCAGCATTTT